Shown below are 9 T cell receptor beta chains from a single sample sequenced in a study of blood T cells in healthy people across ages. Using a J-beta primer mix together with a sample-barcoded 5' primer, a second PCR was run for roughly 7 to 11 cycles. TCRdb fed the 5' RACE reads into MiXCR, producing one record per CDR3 protein. Among fewer than 950,000 distinct CDR3 sequences listed, 50% to 65% were seen once. Sequenced material: blood. These receptor sequences come from a man aged 80 or over in good health.

This clonotype appeared a single time. This chain links TRBV6-6 with TRBJ2-5; 11 positions agree with TRBD1. The V segment lost 2 bases and the J segment 11 bases; nucleotides outside the gene matches: 16. Germline assignment: CDR1 MNHNY and CDR2 SVGAGI (reference sequence). This CDR3 has 17 residues. Written as DNA, the CDR3 is TGTGCCAGCAGTTACGGAGGGGACAGGGGGTTTTACAATGAGCAGTACTTC. This codes for CASSYGGDRGFYNEQYF.

In this sample, this clonotype turned up a few times. The chain combines TRBV7-8 with TRBJ2-5, with 13 bases identical to TRBD2. The germline V gene has CDR1 SGHVS and CDR2 FQNEAQ. The CDR3 contains 17 residues. V shed 5 bases and J 2 bases; nucleotides not matched to a gene: 8. This chain's CDR3 is CASSIGLAGALQETQYF. The CDR3 nucleotides read TGTGCCAGCAGCATAGGACTAGCGGGGGCCCTACAAGAGACCCAGTACTTC.

This chain links TRBV28 with TRBJ2-7; D is perhaps TRBD1 or TRBD2 (5 bases each). The CDR3 sequence is 15 residues long. V was pared by 5 bases and J by 1 base, with 15 bases between. The germline V gene has CDR1 MDHEN and CDR2 SYDVKM. The CDR3 region is CASSIPGPPSYEQYF. The CDR3 DNA follows: TGTGCCAGCAGTATCCCGGGACCTCCGTCCTACGAGCAGTACTTC.

The gene calls are TRBV18 and TRBJ2-1; 7 nucleotides align to TRBD2. Germline trimming cut 3 bases from V and 0 bases from J; bases unmatched to any gene: 8. Germline assignment: CDR1 KGHSH and CDR2 LQKENI. The CDR3 loop spans 17 amino acids. CDR3 nucleotide sequence: TGTGCCAGCTCACCTCTTGCTAGCGGCCTCTCCTACAATGAGCAGTTCTTC. Encoded protein: CASSPLASGLSYNEQFF.

This clonotype has a count of ten or more. V is TRBV24-1 and J is TRBJ2-1; D not certain. The CDR3 is made up of 15 amino acids. V shed 3 bases and J shed 2 bases, with 10 bases lying between them. Per the germline V gene, CDR1 is KGHDR and CDR2 is SFDVKD. The CDR3 region has the DNA TGTGCCACCAGTGATGCCCGGGCGGCCTACAATGAGCAGTTCTTC. Amino acids: CATSDARAAYNEQFF.

Only a few counts were recorded for this clonotype. This chain joins TRBV6-5 and TRBJ2-7; 9 nucleotides agree with TRBD1. V gave up 2 bases and J gave up 2 bases; unmatched junction bases: 1. The CDR3 extends over 14 amino acids. Germline CDR1 MNHEY, CDR2 SVGAGI. The CDR3 region is CASSYRDRAYEQYF. CDR3 sequence (DNA): TGTGCCAGCAGTTACCGGGACAGGGCCTACGAGCAGTACTTC.

In its sample, this clonotype was seen once. The junction and the germline gene differ at one end; a read error may be behind it. The chain employs TRBV27 and TRBJ2-3; 8 bases are a match to TRBD2. Per the germline V gene, CDR1 is MNHEY and CDR2 is SMNVEV (reference sequence). The CDR3 length is 14 residues. The CDR3 nucleotides read TGTGCCAACAGTCATCTAGCGGGTGAGGATACGCAGTATTTT. Its translation is CANSHLAGEDTQYF.

This sequence joins TRBV29-1 and TRBJ2-7; unclear D gene. The CDR3 loop spans 15 amino acids. CDR1 and CDR2 from the germline V gene are SQVTM and ANQGSEA. V dropped 3 bases and J dropped 2 bases, with 17 bases sitting between them. CDR3 DNA sequence: TGCAGCGTTGAGTCGACGACGGCAACAACCTACGAGCAGTACTTC. It specifies CSVESTTATTYEQYF.

The chain carries TRBV6-5 and TRBJ2-1; 10 bases fit TRBD2. The CDR3 totals 15 residues. The V gene's germline CDR1 is MNHEY and CDR2 SVGAGI. V shed 4 bases and J 7 bases; nucleotides not matched to a gene: 7. The CDR3 nucleotides are TGTGCCAGCAGTTCGCAGCGGGAGGGAAGGAATGAGCAGTTCTTC. Residues: CASSSQREGRNEQFF.